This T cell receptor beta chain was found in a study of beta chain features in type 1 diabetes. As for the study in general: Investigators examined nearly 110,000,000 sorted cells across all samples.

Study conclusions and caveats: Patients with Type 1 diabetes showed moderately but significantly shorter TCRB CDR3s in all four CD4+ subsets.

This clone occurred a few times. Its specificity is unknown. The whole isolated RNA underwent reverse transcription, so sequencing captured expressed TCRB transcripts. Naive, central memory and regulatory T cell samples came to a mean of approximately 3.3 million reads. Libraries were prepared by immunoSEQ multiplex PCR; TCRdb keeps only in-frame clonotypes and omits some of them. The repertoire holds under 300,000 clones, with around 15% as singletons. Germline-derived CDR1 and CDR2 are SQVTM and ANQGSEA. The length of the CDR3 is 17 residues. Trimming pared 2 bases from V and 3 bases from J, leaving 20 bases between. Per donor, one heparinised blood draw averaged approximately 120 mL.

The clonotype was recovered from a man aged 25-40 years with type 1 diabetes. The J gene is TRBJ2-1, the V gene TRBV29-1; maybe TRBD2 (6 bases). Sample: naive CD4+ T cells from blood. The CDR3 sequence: CSVESLAKRRGYNEQFF. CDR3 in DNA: TGCAGCGTTGAATCGCTAGCTAAACGGAGGGGCTACAATGAGCAGTTCTTC.